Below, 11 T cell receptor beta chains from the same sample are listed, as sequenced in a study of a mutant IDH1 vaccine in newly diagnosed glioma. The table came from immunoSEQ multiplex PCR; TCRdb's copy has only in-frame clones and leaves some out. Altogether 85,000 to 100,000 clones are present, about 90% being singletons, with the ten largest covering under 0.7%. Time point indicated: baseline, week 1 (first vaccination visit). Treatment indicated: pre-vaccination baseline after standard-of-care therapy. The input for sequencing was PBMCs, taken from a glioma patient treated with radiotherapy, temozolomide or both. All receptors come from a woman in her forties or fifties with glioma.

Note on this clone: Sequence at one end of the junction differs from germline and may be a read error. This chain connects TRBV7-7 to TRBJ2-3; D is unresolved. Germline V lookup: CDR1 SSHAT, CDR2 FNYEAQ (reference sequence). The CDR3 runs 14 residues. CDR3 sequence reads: CASSLGRSTDTQYF. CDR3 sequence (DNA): TGTGCTAGCAGCTTAGGGCGGAGCACAGATACGCAGTATTTT. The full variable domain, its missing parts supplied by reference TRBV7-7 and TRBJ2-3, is GAGVSQSPRYKVTKRGQDVTLRCDPISSHATLYWYQQALGQGPEFLTYFNYEAQPDKSGLPSDRFSAERPEGSISTLTIQRTEQRDSAMYRCASSLGRSTDTQYFGPGTRLTVL.

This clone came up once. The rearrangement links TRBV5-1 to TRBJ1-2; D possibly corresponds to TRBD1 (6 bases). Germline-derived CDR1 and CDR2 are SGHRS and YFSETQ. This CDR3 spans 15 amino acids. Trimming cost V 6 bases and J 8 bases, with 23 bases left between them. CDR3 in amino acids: CASTTLGVHGGGYTF. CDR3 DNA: TGCGCCAGCACCACCCTCGGTGTTCACGGGGGCGGCTACACCTTC.

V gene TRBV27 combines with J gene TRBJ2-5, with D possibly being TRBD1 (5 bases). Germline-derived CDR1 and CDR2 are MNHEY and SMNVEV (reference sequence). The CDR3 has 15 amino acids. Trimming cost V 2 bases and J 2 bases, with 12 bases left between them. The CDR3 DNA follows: TGTGCCAGCAGTTTAGGGTTTGGGGCACAAGAGACCCAGTACTTC. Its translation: CASSLGFGAQETQYF.

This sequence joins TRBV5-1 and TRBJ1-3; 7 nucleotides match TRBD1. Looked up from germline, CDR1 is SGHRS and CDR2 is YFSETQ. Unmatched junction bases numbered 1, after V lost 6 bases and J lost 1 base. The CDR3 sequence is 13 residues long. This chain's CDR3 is CASTTGSGNTIYF. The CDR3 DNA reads TGCGCCAGCACGACAGGGTCTGGAAACACCATATATTTT.

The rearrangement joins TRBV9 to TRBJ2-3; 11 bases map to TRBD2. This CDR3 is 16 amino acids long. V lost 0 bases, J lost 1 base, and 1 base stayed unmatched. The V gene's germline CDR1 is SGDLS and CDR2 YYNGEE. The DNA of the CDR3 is TGTGCCAGCAGCGTAGCACTAGCGGGAGGCACAGATACGCAGTATTTT. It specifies CASSVALAGGTDTQYF.

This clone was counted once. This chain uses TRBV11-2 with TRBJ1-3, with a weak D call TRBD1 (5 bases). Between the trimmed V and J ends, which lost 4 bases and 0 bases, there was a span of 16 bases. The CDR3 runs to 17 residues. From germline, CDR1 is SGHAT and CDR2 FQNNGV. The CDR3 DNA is TGTGCCAGCAGCTCGACAGCACCTTATTTCTCTGGAAACACCATATATTTT. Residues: CASSSTAPYFSGNTIYF.

CDR3 coding DNA: TGTGCCAGCAGCACCTTACAGGGATCGGTGGAAGCTTTCTTT. Its protein product is CASSTLQGSVEAFF. The rearrangement uses TRBV5-6 and TRBJ1-1, with D perhaps matching TRBD1 (6 bases). The CDR3 has 14 residues. Germline CDR1 is SGHDT and CDR2 is YYEEEE. Trimming removed 4 bases at V and 8 bases at J, with 18 bases between.

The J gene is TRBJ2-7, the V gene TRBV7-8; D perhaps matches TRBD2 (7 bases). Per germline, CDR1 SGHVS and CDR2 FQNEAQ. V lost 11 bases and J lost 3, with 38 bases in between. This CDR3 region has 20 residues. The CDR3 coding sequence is TGTGCCCGAGGCAGCTTCGGGGGACACGTCAGGGGAGGGTACGACTACGAGCAGTACTTC. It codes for CARGSFGGHVRGGYDYEQYF.

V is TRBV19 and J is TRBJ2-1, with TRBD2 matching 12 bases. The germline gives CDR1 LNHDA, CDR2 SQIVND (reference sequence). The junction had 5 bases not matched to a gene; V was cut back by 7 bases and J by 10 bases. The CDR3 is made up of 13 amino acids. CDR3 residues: CASTTSGRGEQFF. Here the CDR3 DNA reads TGTGCCAGTACGACTAGCGGGAGAGGCGAGCAGTTCTTC.

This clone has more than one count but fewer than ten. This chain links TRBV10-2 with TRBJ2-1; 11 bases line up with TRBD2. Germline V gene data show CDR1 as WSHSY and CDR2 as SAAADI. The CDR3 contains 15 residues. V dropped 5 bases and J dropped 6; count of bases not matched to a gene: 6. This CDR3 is CASSFSGRAGNEQFF. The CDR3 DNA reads TGCGCCAGCAGTTTTAGCGGGAGGGCCGGCAATGAGCAGTTCTTC.

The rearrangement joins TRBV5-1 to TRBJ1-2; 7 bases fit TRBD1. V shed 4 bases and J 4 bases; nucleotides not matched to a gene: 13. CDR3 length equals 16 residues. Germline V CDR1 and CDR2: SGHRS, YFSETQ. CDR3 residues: CASSGVVTRGTYGYTF. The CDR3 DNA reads TGCGCCAGCAGCGGGGTAGTCACCAGGGGGACCTATGGCTACACCTTC.